This passage covers 19 T cell receptor beta chains from one sample sequenced in a study of shared clonotypes between healthy human individuals (dated by TCRdb to 2020 to 2021). Library preparation was by the immunoSEQ multiplex PCR assay. TCRdb took this table from immuneACCESS and kept in-frame rearrangements with V and J called. Such tables lack part of the clones; where checked against another copy, unresolved V genes explain under half of the gap, and the rest is unexplained. In all, the sample holds hundreds of thousands of clones, and almost 97% of those were seen once. The ten largest clones add up to about 0.057% of the sample. Sequenced input: naive CD4+ T cells sorted from blood. Per the publication, the cell subset or site label means: CD45RA+ positively selected. These receptors all stem from a woman in her twenties or thirties in good health.

The chain employs TRBV28 and TRBJ2-5; D is perhaps TRBD2 (5 bases). Trimming cost V 3 bases and J 3 bases, with 8 bases left between them. Germline CDR1 and CDR2: MDHEN and SYDVKM. The CDR3 is made up of 13 amino acids. The CDR3, as DNA: TGTGCCAGCAGTTTCGGGATCAAAGAGACCCAGTACTTC. It specifies CASSFGIKETQYF.

The chain carries TRBV28 and TRBJ1-2; D is unclear. This CDR3 has 14 amino acids. The V gene lost 3 bases and the J gene lost 4 bases, with 12 bases spanning the gap. CDR1 and CDR2 from the germline V gene are MDHEN and SYDVKM. CDR3 in amino acids: CASSLEGLVYGYTF. For the CDR3, the DNA is TGTGCCAGCAGTTTGGAGGGCCTTGTCTATGGCTACACCTTC.

The chain uses TRBV6-1 and TRBJ1-5; the D is unclear. Looked up from germline, CDR1 is MNHNS and CDR2 is SASEGT. This CDR3 spans 12 amino acids. The germline V and J ends were trimmed by 4 bases and 5 bases, with 6 bases remaining between them. The CDR3 DNA follows: TGTGCCAGCAGTGGACCTCATCAGCCCCAGCATTTT. Translated, it gives CASSGPHQPQHF.

The rearrangement links TRBV2 to TRBJ1-1; D not certain. Germline CDR1 reads SNHLY; CDR2 reads FYNNEI. This CDR3 region has 13 residues. The ends were cut back, 8 bases at V and 4 bases at J, with 14 bases in the middle. The CDR3 DNA sequence: TGTGCCAGCCCTGGGGTGGTGACCACTGAAGCTTTCTTT. Residues: CASPGVVTTEAFF.

CDR3 nucleotides: TGCGCCAGCTTGGGACTAGCGGGAGCTCCTGGGGAGCTGTTTTTT. Amino acid sequence: CASLGLAGAPGELFF. The V gene is TRBV5-1, the J gene TRBJ2-2; TRBD2 aligns across 14 bases. Germline values: CDR1 SGHRS, CDR2 YFSETQ. CDR3 size: 15 residues. V lost 7 bases and J lost 8; bases outside the gene matches: 7.

The V gene is TRBV5-1, the J gene TRBJ1-3; TRBD1 agrees at 7 bases. The CDR3 sequence is 15 residues long. CDR1 is SGHRS and CDR2 is YFSETQ in the germline V gene. The trim removed 2 bases at V and 4 bases at J, leaving 6 bases unmatched. The chain's CDR3 is CASSFDRASGNTIYF. CDR3 bases: TGCGCCAGCAGCTTCGACAGGGCTAGCGGAAACACCATATATTTT.

The rearrangement links TRBV27 to TRBJ1-5, with D perhaps matching TRBD1 (5 bases). Germline assignment: CDR1 MNHEY and CDR2 SMNVEV (reference sequence). Trimming pared 2 bases from V and 4 bases from J, leaving 18 bases between. This CDR3 comprises 17 residues. CDR3 in DNA: TGTGCCAGCAGTTTACGTTGGCCAGGGAGAAGAAATCAGCCCCAGCATTTT. Translated: CASSLRWPGRRNQPQHF.

The J gene is TRBJ2-1, the V gene TRBV2, with 9 positions matching TRBD2. Germline trimming cut 7 bases from V and 15 bases from J; bases unmatched to any gene: 10. Germline V gene sequence: CDR1 SNHLY, CDR2 FYNNEI. The CDR3 spans 12 residues. CDR3 in amino acids: CASTTTGTSPFF. Written as DNA, the CDR3 is TGTGCCAGCACCACCACCGGGACTAGCCCGTTCTTC. The variable domain in full, completed from reference TRBV2 and TRBJ2-1, reads EPEVTQTPSHQVTQMGQEVILRCVPISNHLYFYWYRQILGQKVEFLVSFYNNEISEKSEIFDDQFSVERPDGSNFTLKIRSTKLEDSAMYFCASTTTGTSPFFGPGTRLTVL.

The genes are TRBV28 and TRBJ2-5, with D uncertain. The CDR3 runs to 10 residues. The V end lost 10 bases, the J end lost 5 bases, and 8 bases lay between the germline ends. CDR1 and CDR2 from the germline V gene are MDHEN and SYDVKM. CDR3 sequence (DNA): TGTGCCACCTCAAGGGAGACCCAGTACTTC. Protein: CATSRETQYF.

The chain has TRBV30 and TRBJ1-5, with no clear D. CDR3 size: 13 residues. V was pared by 1 base and J by 6 bases, with 10 bases between. The germline CDR1 and CDR2 sequences are GTSNPN and SVGIG (reference sequence). The CDR3 nucleotides are TGTGCCTGGAGTGCGGACCATCGTCAGCCCCAGCATTTT. As protein: CAWSADHRQPQHF. Complete variable domain (other parts from reference TRBV30 and TRBJ1-5): SQTIHQWPATLVQPVGSPLSLECTVEGTSNPNLYWYRQAAGRGLQLLFYSVGIGQISSEVPQNLSASRPQDRQFILSSKKLLLSDSGFYLCAWSADHRQPQHFGDGTRLSIL.

This clone came up once. The V and J genes are TRBV6-5 and TRBJ2-1, with 8 positions matching TRBD2. The CDR3 is made up of 15 amino acids. Trimming at V came to 4 bases and at J to 8 bases, leaving 10 bases not matched to a gene. The germline gives CDR1 MNHEY, CDR2 SVGAGI. For the CDR3, the DNA is TGTGCCAGCAGTTTGACGGGAGCGGGAGTCCATGAGCAGTTCTTC. It yields the protein CASSLTGAGVHEQFF.

V usage is TRBV6-1 and J usage is TRBJ2-1; 7 bases match TRBD2. The V segment lost 3 bases and the J segment 6 bases; nucleotides outside the gene matches: 2. Germline values: CDR1 MNHNS, CDR2 SASEGT. This CDR3 spans 13 amino acids. The CDR3 region is CASSDWTSNEQFF. In nucleotides, the CDR3 is TGTGCCAGCAGTGATTGGACTAGCAATGAGCAGTTCTTC.

The chain employs TRBV9 and TRBJ2-3; D is unclear. Per germline, CDR1 SGDLS and CDR2 YYNGEE. The CDR3 loop spans 15 amino acids. V was trimmed by 0 bases and J by 1 base, leaving 9 bases between them. CDR3 amino acids: CASSVGLIGTDTQYF. The CDR3 bases are TGTGCCAGCAGCGTAGGGTTAATTGGCACAGATACGCAGTATTTT.

Concerning this clone: Its ends do not fully match the called genes, so a read error is possible. The gene calls are TRBV28 and TRBJ2-3; perhaps TRBD2 as D (5 bases). Germline V gene lookup returns CDR1 MDHEN and CDR2 SYDVKM. The CDR3 covers 11 residues. The CDR3 here is CASLGEDRRDF. The DNA of the CDR3 is TGTGCCAGCCTGGGAGAGGACCGGCGAGATTTT.

The chain is built from TRBV5-5 and TRBJ1-2; 7 bases match TRBD1. The CDR3 covers 15 residues. Germline V lookup: CDR1 SGHKS, CDR2 YYEKEE (reference sequence). V shed 2 bases and J 4 bases; nucleotides not matched to a gene: 8. This chain's CDR3 is CASSFRRGQAYGYTF. The CDR3 region has the DNA TGTGCCAGCAGCTTCAGGAGGGGGCAAGCCTATGGCTACACCTTC.

CDR3 region: CASSQVPASGIYEQYF. The CDR3, as DNA: TGTGCCAGCAGCCAAGTACCAGCTAGCGGGATTTACGAGCAGTACTTC. This chain uses TRBV4-2 with TRBJ2-7, with TRBD2 matching over 9 bases. The V and J ends lost 1 base and 4 bases, in that order; junction bases with no gene match: 8. This CDR3 comprises 16 residues. Looked up from germline, CDR1 is LGHNA and CDR2 is YNFKEQ.

The gene calls are TRBV5-1 and TRBJ2-1, with D unclear. This CDR3 is built from 14 residues. CDR1 and CDR2 from the germline V gene are SGHRS and YFSETQ. The germline V and J ends were trimmed by 5 bases and 2 bases, with 11 bases remaining between them. The CDR3 coding sequence is TGCGCCAGCAGTCCCGACACAACCTACAATGAGCAGTTCTTC. Residues: CASSPDTTYNEQFF.

The CDR3 here is CASSSRHGRLYEQYF. The CDR3 DNA reads TGTGCCAGCAGCTCCCGACACGGAAGACTCTACGAGCAGTACTTC. V is TRBV7-8 and J is TRBJ2-7; D unclear. The CDR3 is 15 residues long. The V end was cut by 4 bases, the J end by 3 bases, with 16 bases between. Germline CDR1 reads SGHVS; CDR2 reads FQNEAQ.

The chain couples TRBV7-2 to TRBJ2-5; 9 bases line up with TRBD2. The J segment lost 0 bases and the V segment lost 1 base, leaving 3 bases of the junction unmatched. The V gene's germline CDR1 is SGHTA and CDR2 FQGNSA. The length of the CDR3 is 16 residues. The CDR3 DNA reads TGTGCCAGCAGCTTAGGCCTAGCGGGAAACCAAGAGACCCAGTACTTC. Amino acid sequence: CASSLGLAGNQETQYF.